This T cell receptor beta chain was retrieved from a study of blood T cell repertoires in COVID-19. Study-wide context: Whether acute or convalescent, the COVID-19 samples came from the United States, Italy and Spain. Nucleic acid was either cDNA or gDNA, and it came from T cells, B-cell-depleted T cells, or PBMCs.

Under the authors' procedure: The assay estimated nucleated cells by amplifying reference gene primers. Produced via immunoSEQ multiplex PCR; TCRdb's table is partial and in-frame only. V and J calls and clone size follow that table, whereas D and trimming were derived from the DNA. The sample yields 140,000 to 150,000 clones, about three quarters seen once. The CDR3 runs 13 residues. Germline V CDR1 and CDR2: DFQATT, SNEGSKA (reference sequence). Trimming stripped 3 bases from V and 7 bases from J, with 13 bases between. The clonotype comes from a man aged 50 or older with acute or convalescent COVID-19. The chain employs TRBV20-1 and TRBJ2-1; D is possibly TRBD2 (6 bases). The sequencing input was peripheral blood. The CDR3 DNA reads as TGCAGTGCTAGTCAAGGTGGGAGGAATGAGCAGTTCTTC. It codes for CSASQGGRNEQFF.